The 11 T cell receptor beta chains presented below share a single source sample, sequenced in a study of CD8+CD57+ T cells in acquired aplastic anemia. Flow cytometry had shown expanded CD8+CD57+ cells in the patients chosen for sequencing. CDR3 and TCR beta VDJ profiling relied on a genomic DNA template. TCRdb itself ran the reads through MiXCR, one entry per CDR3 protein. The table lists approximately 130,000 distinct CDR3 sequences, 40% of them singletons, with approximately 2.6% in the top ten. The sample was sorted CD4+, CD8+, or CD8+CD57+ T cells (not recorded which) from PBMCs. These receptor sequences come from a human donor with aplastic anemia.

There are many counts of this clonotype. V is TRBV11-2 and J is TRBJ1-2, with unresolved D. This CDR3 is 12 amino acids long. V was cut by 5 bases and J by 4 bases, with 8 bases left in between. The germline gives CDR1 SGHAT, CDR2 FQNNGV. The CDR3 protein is CASSGEGYGYTF. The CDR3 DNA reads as TGTGCCAGCAGCGGGGAAGGCTATGGCTACACCTTC.

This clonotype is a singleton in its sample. The chain's CDR3 is CASSGRETQYF. DNA for the CDR3: TGTGCCAGCAGCGGGCGGGAGACCCAGTACTTC. The genes are TRBV7-9 and TRBJ2-5, with D uncertain. In germline, CDR1 is SEHNR, CDR2 FQNEAQ (reference sequence). The CDR3 spans 11 residues. The ends were cut back, 5 bases at V and 5 bases at J, with 6 bases in the middle.

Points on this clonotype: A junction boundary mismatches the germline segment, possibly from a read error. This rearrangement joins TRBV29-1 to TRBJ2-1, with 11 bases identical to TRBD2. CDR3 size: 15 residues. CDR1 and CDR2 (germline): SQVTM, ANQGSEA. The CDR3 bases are TGCAGCGTTGGACCGGGACTAGCGGACTACAATGGGCAGTTCTTC. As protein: CSVGPGLADYNGQFF.

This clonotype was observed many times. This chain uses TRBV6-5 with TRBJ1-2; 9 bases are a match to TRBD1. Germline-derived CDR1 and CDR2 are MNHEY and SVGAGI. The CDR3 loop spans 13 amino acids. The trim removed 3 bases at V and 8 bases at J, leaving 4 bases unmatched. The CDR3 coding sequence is TGTGCCAGCAGTTATATGACAGGGGGAGGCTACACCTTC. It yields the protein CASSYMTGGGYTF.

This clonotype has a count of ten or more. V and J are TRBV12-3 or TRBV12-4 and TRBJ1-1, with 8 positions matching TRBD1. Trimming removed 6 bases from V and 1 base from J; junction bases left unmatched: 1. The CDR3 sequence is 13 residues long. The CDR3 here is CASRDRENTEAFF. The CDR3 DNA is TGTGCCAGCAGGGACAGGGAGAACACTGAAGCTTTCTTT.

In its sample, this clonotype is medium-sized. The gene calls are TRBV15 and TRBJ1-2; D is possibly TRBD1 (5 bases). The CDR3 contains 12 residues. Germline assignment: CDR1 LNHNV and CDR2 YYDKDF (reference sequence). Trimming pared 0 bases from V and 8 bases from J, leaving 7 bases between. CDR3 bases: TGTGCCACCAGCAGAGATAGGGGCGGCTACACCTTC. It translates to CATSRDRGGYTF.

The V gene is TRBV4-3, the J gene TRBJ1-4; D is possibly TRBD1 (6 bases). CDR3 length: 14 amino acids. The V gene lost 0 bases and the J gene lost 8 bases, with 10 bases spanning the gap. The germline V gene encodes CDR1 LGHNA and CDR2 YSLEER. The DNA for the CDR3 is TGCGCCAGCAGCCAAGATCTGGGGGGCGAAAAACTGTTTTTT. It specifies CASSQDLGGEKLFF.

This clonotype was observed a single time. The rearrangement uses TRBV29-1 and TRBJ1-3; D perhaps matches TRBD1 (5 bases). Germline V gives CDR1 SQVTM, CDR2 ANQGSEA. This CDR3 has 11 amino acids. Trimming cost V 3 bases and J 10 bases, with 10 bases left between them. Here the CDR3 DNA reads TGCAGCGTTGACAGGGAAAGGACCATATATTTT. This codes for CSVDRERTIYF.

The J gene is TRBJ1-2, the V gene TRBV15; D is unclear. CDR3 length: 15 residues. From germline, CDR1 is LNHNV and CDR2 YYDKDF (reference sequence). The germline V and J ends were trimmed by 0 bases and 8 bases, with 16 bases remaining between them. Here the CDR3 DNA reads TGTGCCACCAGCAGAGATATGTGGTGGGTGGAGGGCTACACCTTC. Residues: CATSRDMWWVEGYTF.

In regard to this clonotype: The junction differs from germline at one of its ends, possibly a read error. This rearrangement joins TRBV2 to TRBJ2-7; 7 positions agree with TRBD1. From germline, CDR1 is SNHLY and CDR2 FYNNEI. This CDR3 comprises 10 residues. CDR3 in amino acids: CASSEGQGRF. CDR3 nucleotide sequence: TGTGCCAGCAGTGAAGGACAGGGAAGGTTC.

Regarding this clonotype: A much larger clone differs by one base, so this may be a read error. The DNA of the CDR3 is TGTGCCAGTAGTTCTCATCTTGGACAGGCCATGAACGCTGAAGCTTTCTTT. Translating it yields CASSSHLGQAMNAEAFF. V and J are TRBV19 and TRBJ1-1, with 7 nucleotides matching TRBD1. This CDR3 is built from 17 residues. CDR1 and CDR2 (germline): LNHDA, SQIVND (reference sequence).